This record covers a single TCR beta chain. Since a much larger clone is just one base distant, this may be a read error. The junction had 4 bases not matched to a gene; V was cut back by 4 bases and J by 6 bases. Germline V CDR1 and CDR2: SGHTA, FQGTGA. This CDR3 comprises 13 residues. A J-beta primer mix and a sample-barcoded 5' primer were used in a second PCR of about 7 to 12 cycles. Per-sample output comprised a minimum of 2.5 million paired-end reads containing CDR3. MiXCR, applied by TCRdb to the 5' RACE reads, yields one record per CDR3 protein. The sample records about 730,000 distinct CDR3 sequences, more than 40% being singletons. The data stem from a study of blood T cells in healthy people across ages.

Material: blood. The chain joins TRBV7-3 to TRBJ1-1, with 8 bases fitting TRBD1. The receptor was derived from a woman in her sixties or seventies in good health. In DNA form, the CDR3 reads TGTGCCAGCAGCTCACAGGGGGACGCTGAAGCTTTCTTT. Amino acid sequence: CASSSQGDAEAFF.